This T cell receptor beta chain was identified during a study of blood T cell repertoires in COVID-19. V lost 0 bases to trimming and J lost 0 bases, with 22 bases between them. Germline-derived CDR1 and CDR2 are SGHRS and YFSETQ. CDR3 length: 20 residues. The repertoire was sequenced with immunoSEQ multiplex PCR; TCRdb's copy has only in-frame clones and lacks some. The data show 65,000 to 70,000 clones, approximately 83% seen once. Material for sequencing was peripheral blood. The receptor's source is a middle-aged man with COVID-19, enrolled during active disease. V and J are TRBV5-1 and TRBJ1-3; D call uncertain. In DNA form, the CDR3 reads TGCGCCAGCAGCTTGGATTCTCCCCAAGGGAGTGGCCCCTCTGGAAACACCATATATTTT. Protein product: CASSLDSPQGSGPSGNTIYF.